These 32 T cell receptor beta chains came from one sample sequenced in a study of blood T cell repertoires in COVID-19. Clones were sequenced by immunoSEQ multiplex PCR, and TCRdb holds only the in-frame ones, with some missing. The table shows 200,000 to 250,000 clones, with roughly 82% occurring only once. What was sequenced was peripheral blood. The receptor set was obtained from a woman at least 80 years old with active or convalescent COVID-19.

This chain joins TRBV28 and TRBJ1-1; tentatively, D is TRBD1 (5 bases). The length of the CDR3 is 15 residues. Germline CDR1 reads MDHEN; CDR2 reads SYDVKM. V was shortened by 9 bases and J by 1 base, with 18 bases between the two germline ends. CDR3 amino acids: CASSGGAFRNTEAFF. The CDR3 DNA reads as TGTGCCAGTTCGGGAGGGGCGTTCCGGAACACTGAAGCTTTCTTT.

The chain joins TRBV19 to TRBJ2-5, with 8 bases fitting TRBD2. Germline V gene data show CDR1 as LNHDA and CDR2 as SQIVND (reference sequence). The CDR3 extends over 13 amino acids. V trimming: 9 bases; J trimming: 1 base; junction bases outside the gene matches: 4. The CDR3 region has the DNA TGTGCCAGCAAGCGGGGGTCCCAAGAGACCCAGTACTTC. Translated, it gives CASKRGSQETQYF.

The rearrangement joins TRBV13 to TRBJ1-2; 8 nucleotides line up with TRBD1. The germline V gene has CDR1 PRHDT and CDR2 FYEKMQ (reference sequence). The CDR3 covers 15 residues. V shed 5 bases, J shed 1 base, and the junction held 6 bases outside the gene matches. As DNA, the CDR3 is TGTGCCAGCAGCCAACGGACAGGGATTAACTATGGCTACACCTTC. It yields the protein CASSQRTGINYGYTF. Filled out from reference TRBV13 and TRBJ1-2, the complete variable domain reads AAGVIQSPRHLIKEKRETATLKCYPIPRHDTVYWYQQGPGQDPQFLISFYEKMQSDKGSIPDRFSAQQFSDYHSELNMSSLELGDSALYFCASSQRTGINYGYTFGSGTRLTVV.

V is TRBV9 and J is TRBJ2-2; 11 positions match TRBD2. Germline V gene lookup returns CDR1 SGDLS and CDR2 YYNGEE. The ends lost 1 base at V and 5 bases at J; junction bases unmatched: 4. The CDR3 length is 16 residues. The CDR3 is CASSVLAGGHTGELFF. In DNA, the CDR3 is TGTGCCAGCAGCGTATTAGCGGGGGGGCATACCGGGGAGCTGTTTTTT. The variable domain in full, completed from reference TRBV9 and TRBJ2-2, reads DSGVTQTPKHLITATGQRVTLRCSPRSGDLSVYWYQQSLDQGLQFLIQYYNGEERAKGNILERFSAQQFPDLHSELNLSSLELGDSALYFCASSVLAGGHTGELFFGEGSRLTVL.

The CDR3 bases are TGTGCCAGTGCTGTTCTAGCGGGCCTCTACGGGTCAGTAAATGAGCAGTTCTTC. It yields the protein CASAVLAGLYGSVNEQFF. The rearrangement links TRBV19 to TRBJ2-1; 8 bases map to TRBD2. The CDR3 length is 18 residues. The trim removed 8 bases at V and 7 bases at J, leaving 22 bases unmatched. Looked up from germline, CDR1 is LNHDA and CDR2 is SQIVND (reference sequence).

V and J are TRBV7-2 and TRBJ1-2; tentatively, D is TRBD1 (6 bases). The germline V gene encodes CDR1 SGHTA and CDR2 FQGNSA. Trimming stripped 8 bases from V and 6 bases from J, with 13 bases between. CDR3 size: 12 residues. The CDR3 here is CASETGRNGYTF. The CDR3 bases are TGTGCCAGCGAGACAGGTCGGAATGGCTACACCTTC.

This sequence joins TRBV5-1 and TRBJ2-7; tentative D call: TRBD1 (5 bases). The CDR3 length is 14 residues. Germline-derived CDR1 and CDR2 are SGHRS and YFSETQ. Trimming took off 0 bases at V and 3 bases at J, with 10 bases between the two ends. This CDR3 reads CASSLGGDSYEQYF. CDR3 DNA: TGCGCCAGCAGCTTGGGGGGCGACAGCTACGAGCAGTACTTC.

J is TRBJ2-1 and V is TRBV21-1; the table's D call, TRBD2, has no DNA check behind it. TRBV21-1 is tagged as a pseudogene. The CDR3 is made up of 17 amino acids. The CDR3 here is CASSAMVSGRANNEQFF. The CDR3 DNA reads as TGTGCCAGTTCAGCAATGGTTAGCGGGAGGGCCAACAATGAGCAGTTCTTC.

V usage is TRBV11-2 and J usage is TRBJ1-5, with TRBD1 identical over 8 bases. CDR1 SGHAT and CDR2 FQNNGV come from the germline V gene. The CDR3 spans 17 residues. V dropped 7 bases and J dropped 4; count of bases not matched to a gene: 15. The CDR3 reads CASNPFLGQGTNQPQHF. As DNA, the CDR3 is TGTGCCAGCAACCCCTTTTTAGGACAGGGCACTAATCAGCCCCAGCATTTT.

The rearrangement joins TRBV5-6 to TRBJ1-6, with 9 positions matching TRBD1. The V and J ends lost 4 bases and 7 bases, in that order; junction bases with no gene match: 6. Germline assignment: CDR1 SGHDT and CDR2 YYEEEE. This CDR3 comprises 15 residues. CDR3: CASSRGQGLNSPLHF. The CDR3 DNA reads as TGTGCCAGCAGCCGTGGACAGGGGTTGAATTCACCCCTCCACTTT.

The chain joins TRBV11-2 to TRBJ2-5; TRBD1 matches 11 bases. This CDR3 comprises 14 residues. Germline trimming cut 5 bases from V and 5 bases from J; bases unmatched to any gene: 4. Germline assignment: CDR1 SGHAT and CDR2 FQNNGV. This CDR3 reads CASSEWDRGETQYF. CDR3 nucleotide sequence: TGTGCCAGCAGCGAATGGGACAGGGGGGAGACCCAGTACTTC.

The chain links TRBV28 to TRBJ2-1; 9 bases line up with TRBD2. The CDR3 spans 16 residues. Trimming removed 2 bases from V and 4 bases from J; junction bases left unmatched: 6. The germline V gene encodes CDR1 MDHEN and CDR2 SYDVKM. Written as DNA, the CDR3 is TGTGCCAGCAGTTTAGGCCTAGCGGGGTCTTACAATGAGCAGTTCTTC. This gives the protein CASSLGLAGSYNEQFF. The variable domain in full, with the rest retrieved from reference TRBV28 and TRBJ2-1, is DVKVTQSSRYLVKRTGEKVFLECVQDMDHENMFWYRQDPGLGLRLIYFSYDVKMKEKGDIPEGYSVSREKKERFSLILESASTNQTSMYLCASSLGLAGSYNEQFFGPGTRLTVL.

The chain couples TRBV18 to TRBJ1-1; 7 nucleotides match TRBD1. V shed 3 bases and J 0 bases; nucleotides not matched to a gene: 10. In germline, CDR1 is KGHSH, CDR2 LQKENI. This CDR3 comprises 17 residues. The CDR3 coding sequence is TGTGCCAGCTCACCCCTAGTAAAGGGACAGTTGAACACTGAAGCTTTCTTT. It codes for CASSPLVKGQLNTEAFF.

The genes are TRBV5-1 and TRBJ2-1; D might be TRBD1 (7 bases). The CDR3 is 14 residues long. CDR1 and CDR2 from the germline V gene are SGHRS and YFSETQ. The V gene lost 4 bases and the J gene lost 8 bases, with 16 bases spanning the gap. CDR3 bases: TGCGCCAGCAGCCCAGGGGGGTCTATCGATGAGCAGTTCTTC. Its protein is CASSPGGSIDEQFF.

J is TRBJ1-3 and V is TRBV27, with D maybe TRBD1 (6 bases). The CDR3 runs 16 residues. Trimming left V 0 bases short and J 2 bases short, with 11 bases between. Germline CDR1 reads MNHEY; CDR2 reads SMNVEV (reference sequence). CDR3 loop: CASSLSARGTGNTIYF. The CDR3 bases are TGTGCCAGCAGTTTATCGGCCAGGGGCACTGGAAACACCATATATTTT.

V gene TRBV6-6 combines with J gene TRBJ1-3; tentatively, D is TRBD1 (6 bases). Deletions cut 6 bases from V and 4 bases from J, with 19 bases between. Germline CDR1 is MNHNY and CDR2 is SVGAGI (reference sequence). The CDR3 loop spans 16 amino acids. Here the CDR3 reads CASRNSGQRPGNTIYF. CDR3 sequence (DNA): TGTGCCAGCAGGAACTCAGGACAGCGACCCGGAAACACCATATATTTT.

The chain has TRBV6-1 and TRBJ1-2; 8 nucleotides align to TRBD1. The junction had 16 bases not matched to a gene; V was cut back by 2 bases and J by 5 bases. Germline lookup yields CDR1 MNHNS and CDR2 SASEGT. The CDR3 extends over 18 amino acids. CDR3 nucleotides: TGTGCCAGCAGTGAATCTATGGGACAGGCCTCCACACTTTATGGCTACACCTTC. Amino acid sequence: CASSESMGQASTLYGYTF.

There are a few counts of this clone. The chain combines TRBV6-1 with TRBJ2-1; 9 bases line up with TRBD2. From germline, CDR1 is MNHNS and CDR2 SASEGT. V shed 2 bases, J shed 13 bases, and the junction held 6 bases outside the gene matches. There are 13 residues in the CDR3. CDR3 nucleotides: TGTGCCAGCAGTGAAACGAGCGGGAGGCCCCAGTTCTTC. This encodes CASSETSGRPQFF.

This clone has just one count. The chain is built from TRBV5-1 and TRBJ2-1; D is possibly TRBD1 (6 bases). The CDR3 runs 16 residues. Per the germline V gene, CDR1 is SGHRS and CDR2 is YFSETQ. V was clipped by 1 base and J by 1 base, with 12 bases between them. CDR3 sequence reads: CASSLTVQGSYNEQFF. CDR3 nucleotides: TGCGCCAGCAGCTTGACGGTTCAGGGGTCCTACAATGAGCAGTTCTTC.

CDR3 in amino acids: CASSHTGMGTEAFF. Written as DNA, the CDR3 is TGTGCCAGTAGTCACACAGGGATGGGCACTGAAGCTTTCTTT. This rearrangement joins TRBV19 to TRBJ1-1, with D possibly matching TRBD1 (6 bases). CDR3 length: 14 residues. V was cut by 5 bases and J by 4 bases, with 14 bases left in between. Germline loops: CDR1 LNHDA, CDR2 SQIVND (reference sequence).

V and J are TRBV28 and TRBJ1-1, with TRBD1 identical over 8 bases. Germline V CDR1 and CDR2: MDHEN, SYDVKM. V gave up 5 bases and J gave up 5 bases; unmatched junction bases: 13. This CDR3 region has 16 residues. As DNA, the CDR3 is TGTGCCAGCAGTCCCCCGGGCAGGGGGCGGAGTACTGAAGCTTTCTTT. Residues: CASSPPGRGRSTEAFF.

The V gene is TRBV27, the J gene TRBJ2-7; TRBD2 might be the D (6 bases). V lost 4 bases and J lost 2, with 18 bases in between. Germline CDR1 is MNHEY and CDR2 is SMNVEV (reference sequence). The CDR3 sequence is 16 residues long. The CDR3: CASSSQTRSRAYEQYF. In DNA form, the CDR3 reads TGTGCCAGCAGTTCTCAGACTAGGAGTAGGGCCTACGAGCAGTACTTC.

This chain connects TRBV28 to TRBJ2-2; TRBD1 agrees at 8 bases. This CDR3 has 17 amino acids. Germline V gives CDR1 MDHEN, CDR2 SYDVKM. Trimming took 6 bases from V and 6 from J; bases not matched to a gene: 15. In DNA form, the CDR3 reads TGTGCCAGCAGGAGCCCCACCGGGACAGGTCGTCCCGGGGAGCTGTTTTTT. Its protein is CASRSPTGTGRPGELFF.

This clone was recorded a few times. The genes are TRBV5-6 and TRBJ1-2; D is perhaps TRBD1 (5 bases). The germline V gene has CDR1 SGHDT and CDR2 YYEEEE. Between the trimmed V and J ends, which lost 3 bases and 8 bases, there was a span of 14 bases. CDR3 size: 13 residues. The CDR3 DNA is TGTGCCAGCAGCTCCAGGGCCTTGGAGGGCTACACCTTC. It translates to CASSSRALEGYTF.

This chain joins TRBV25-1 and TRBJ2-3; TRBD2 matches at 7 bases. The CDR3 is made up of 18 amino acids. V shed 1 base and J 0 bases; nucleotides not matched to a gene: 10. CDR1 and CDR2 from the germline V gene are MGHDK and SYGVNS. CDR3 coding DNA: TGTGCCAGCAGTGAATTCGATTCCGGGGGACTAAGCACAGATACGCAGTATTTT. Its translation is CASSEFDSGGLSTDTQYF.

The chain links TRBV10-3 to TRBJ2-2, with 8 nucleotides matching TRBD1. CDR1 is ENHRY and CDR2 is SYGVKD in the germline V gene. The CDR3 runs to 15 residues. Trimming at V came to 4 bases and at J to 6 bases, leaving 7 bases not matched to a gene. For the CDR3, the DNA is TGTGCCATCAGTGGGACAGGGCTAAGCTCCGGGGAGCTGTTTTTT. Its translation is CAISGTGLSSGELFF.

The chain employs TRBV29-1 and TRBJ1-1, with 8 bases that match TRBD1. Losses at the gene ends were 7 bases for V and 4 bases for J; bases not matched to a gene: 8. CDR1 and CDR2 from the germline V gene are SQVTM and ANQGSEA. This CDR3 is built from 13 residues. CDR3 loop: CSADRAISTEAFF. Here the CDR3 DNA reads TGCAGCGCGGACAGGGCGATATCCACTGAAGCTTTCTTT. Together with reference TRBV29-1 and TRBJ1-1, the CDR3 gives the full variable domain: SAVISQKPSRDICQRGTSLTIQCQVDSQVTMMFWYRQQPGQSLTLIATANQGSEATYESGFVIDKFPISRPNLTFSTLTVSNMSPEDSSIYLCSADRAISTEAFFGQGTRLTVV.

CDR3 region: CASSLAMRGIQYF. The CDR3 DNA follows: TGCGCCAGCAGCTTGGCCATGCGAGGCATTCAGTACTTC. The chain links TRBV5-1 to TRBJ2-4, with D unresolved. Germline V gene data show CDR1 as SGHRS and CDR2 as YFSETQ. This CDR3 is 13 amino acids long. V was clipped by 0 bases and J by 9 bases, with 10 bases between them.

The CDR3 DNA is TGTGCCATCAGTGCGTCTCAGGGAAGACCCAGAAACACCATATATTTT. The encoded protein is CAISASQGRPRNTIYF. The chain uses TRBV10-3 and TRBJ1-3, with D possibly TRBD1 on 5 matching bases. The V gene lost 4 bases and the J gene lost 5 bases, with 18 bases spanning the gap. From germline, CDR1 is ENHRY and CDR2 SYGVKD. CDR3 size: 16 residues.

This clone was seen a few times. The rearrangement links TRBV5-1 to TRBJ1-2; D is undetermined. CDR3 length: 14 amino acids. Per germline, CDR1 SGHRS and CDR2 YFSETQ. Trimming took 0 bases from V and 8 from J, leaving 14 bases between them. The CDR3 is CASSLGAGTSGYTF. As DNA, the CDR3 is TGCGCCAGCAGCTTGGGGGCGGGAACGAGCGGCTACACCTTC.

This sequence joins TRBV7-2 and TRBJ2-2; TRBD1 agrees at 8 bases. V shed 5 bases, J shed 4 bases, and the junction held 12 bases outside the gene matches. Germline loops: CDR1 SGHTA, CDR2 FQGNSA. The CDR3 runs to 17 residues. The CDR3 spells CASSDHTRTGFTGELFF. CDR3 coding DNA: TGTGCCAGCAGCGACCATACCCGGACAGGGTTCACCGGGGAGCTGTTTTTT.

This chain uses TRBV7-9 with TRBJ2-5, with D perhaps matching TRBD2 (5 bases). The CDR3 is made up of 13 amino acids. Germline CDR1 is SEHNR and CDR2 is FQNEAQ (reference sequence). The ends were cut back, 0 bases at V and 5 bases at J, with 7 bases in the middle. CDR3 sequence reads: CASSLAGMETQYF. CDR3 DNA: TGTGCCAGCAGCTTAGCCGGGATGGAGACCCAGTACTTC.